Listed below are T cell receptor beta chains from one sample, sequenced in a study of CD8 T cells in ankylosing spondylitis. TCRdb re-called the 5' RACE reads through MiXCR, storing one row per CDR3 protein. The data show around 490,000 distinct CDR3 sequences, 5.3% seen once. Sequenced sample: blood, either unsorted or a sorted T cell fraction (not recorded which). Every receptor here comes from a male donor with ankylosing spondylitis. Both conserved end residues are part of each CDR3. A D gene is named only where the DNA matches it firmly. The size entry is marked missing in some rows and otherwise reads once, few, many or a size class.

J gene	V gene	D gene	clone size	CDR3 DNA	CDR3 protein
TRBJ2-7	TRBV12-3/TRBV12-4	NA	many	TGTGCCAGCAGTTTATACCCAGGCAGCTACGAGCAGTACTTC	CASSLYPGSYEQYF
TRBJ2-5	TRBV20-1	TRBD1	many	TGCAGTGCTACGGGACAGGGGGTAGAGACCCAGTACTTC	CSATGQGVETQYF
TRBJ2-2	TRBV10-3	TRBD2	many	TGTGCCATCAATAGCGGGGATACCGGGGAGCTGTTTTTT	CAINSGDTGELFF
TRBJ1-4	TRBV7-2	NA	many	TGTGCCAGCAGCCGAGTACCGGGGGCGCAGGCAAAACTGTTTTTT	CASSRVPGAQAKLFF
TRBJ1-5	TRBV10-2	NA	many	TGCGCCAGCAGTCGTACAGGGACCAATCAGCCCCAGCATTTT	CASSRTGTNQPQHF
TRBJ1-4	TRBV12-3/TRBV12-4	NA	many	TGTGCCAGCAGGGAGATCAGGGGTGGTGAAAAACTGTTTTTT	CASREIRGGEKLFF
TRBJ2-1	TRBV6-2/TRBV6-3	TRBD2	many	TGTGCCAGCACCCCACTAGCGGGACCCACCAATGAGCAGTTCTTC	CASTPLAGPTNEQFF
TRBJ1-2	TRBV7-2	NA	many	TGTGCCAGCAGCTTAGGGGGACTCCCCTATGGCTACACCTTC	CASSLGGLPYGYTF
TRBJ2-7	TRBV20-1	NA	many	TGCAGTGCTAGAGATTGGGGGTCGCGAAGCTCCTACGAGCAGTACTTC	CSARDWGSRSSYEQYF
TRBJ2-4	TRBV2	TRBD1	few	TGTGCCAGCAGTGGCGACAGGGTACGATACTTC	CASSGDRVRYF
TRBJ1-2	TRBV7-8	TRBD1	many	TGTGCCAGCAGCAAGGGACAGCGGGGATTCCCCGATCGCTACACCTTC	CASSKGQRGFPDRYTF
TRBJ2-7	TRBV20-1	NA	NA	TGCAGTGCGTCGGTATCGAACTACGAGCAGTACTTC	CSASVSNYEQYF
TRBJ1-3	TRBV7-2	NA	many	TGTGCCAGCAGGGGGGCGGGCATACTCTCTGGAAACACCATATATTTT	CASRGAGILSGNTIYF
TRBJ2-7	TRBV6-6	NA	few	TGTGCCAGCGCCTGGACAGCCTACGAGCAGTACTTC	CASAWTAYEQYF
TRBJ1-6	TRBV7-8	NA	NA	TGTGCCAGCAGCACAGTGGGGCCCCGGCTAAATTCACCCCTCCACTTT	CASSTVGPRLNSPLHF
TRBJ2-2	TRBV28	NA	many	TGTGCCAGCAGTTTATCCGTCTCCGGGGAGCTGTTTTTT	CASSLSVSGELFF
TRBJ2-7	TRBV4-3	NA	few	TGCGCCAGCAGCCACCGAGGGGCTGGGGAGGACGAGCAGTACTTC	CASSHRGAGEDEQYF
TRBJ1-2	TRBV20-1	NA	many	TGCAGTGCTACACTTCGCGGTGGTAACTATGGCTACACCTTC	CSATLRGGNYGYTF
TRBJ2-7	TRBV5-1	TRBD2	many	TGCGCCAGCATCCCCTCATTCGGACTAGCGGCCTACGAGCAGTACTTC	CASIPSFGLAAYEQYF
TRBJ2-3	TRBV4-3	TRBD2	many	TGCGCCACCCAGAAGGAGGTATCAGCGGGAGGAGTGAATTTT	CATQKEVSAGGVNF
TRBJ2-5	TRBV10-3	NA	many	TGTGCCATCAGGACCGACCAAGAGACCCAGTACTTC	CAIRTDQETQYF
TRBJ2-3	TRBV5-1	TRBD2	many	TGCGCCAGCAGCGGAATATGGACTAGCGGGGGAAGGACAGATACGCAGTATTTT	CASSGIWTSGGRTDTQYF
TRBJ2-1	TRBV20-1	TRBD2	few	TGCAGTGCTAGAGGGGAGGGAGCGGGAGGCCTCCTTAGCTCCTACAATGAGCAGTTCTTC	CSARGEGAGGLLSSYNEQFF
TRBJ1-1	TRBV5-6	NA	many	TGTGCCAGCAGCTCCCTCAGGGAGGCTGAAGCTTTCTTT	CASSSLREAEAFF
TRBJ2-3	TRBV11-2	NA	few	TGTGCCAGCAGCTTAGAGTGGCCGGAGAGGGGCACAGATACGCAGTATTTT	CASSLEWPERGTDTQYF
TRBJ1-2	TRBV15	NA	many	TGTGCCACCAGCAGAGGAGCGGGATCCAACTATGGCTACACCTTC	CATSRGAGSNYGYTF
TRBJ1-6	TRBV7-3	NA	many	TGTGCCAGCAGCTCCGGCCCGGGTTCACCCCTCCACTTT	CASSSGPGSPLHF
TRBJ2-7	TRBV10-3	NA	many	TGTGCCATCAGTGAGTCCACGAACCACGAGCAGTACTTC	CAISESTNHEQYF
TRBJ2-7	TRBV27	NA	many	TGTGCCAGCAGTTTACTTGGTTTTGGCGAGCAGTACTTC	CASSLLGFGEQYF
TRBJ2-7	TRBV20-1	TRBD1	many	TGCAGTGCTAACAGGGGGCAGGGTCTGCTCGAGCAGTACTTC	CSANRGQGLLEQYF
TRBJ2-3	TRBV20-1	NA	many	TGCAGTGCTCCCGGGGGGCGGGAGTTCCCAGATACGCAGTATTTT	CSAPGGREFPDTQYF
TRBJ2-2	TRBV20-1	NA	many	TGCAGTGCTGGGGGTCGGGCCGGGACCAGCACCGGGGAGCTGTTTTTT	CSAGGRAGTSTGELFF
TRBJ2-3	TRBV12-3/TRBV12-4	NA	many	TGTGCCAGCTGTAGCTTCCCAGATACGCAGTATTTT	CASCSFPDTQYF
TRBJ1-5	TRBV4-3	NA	many	TGCGCCAGCAGCCTTCAGGGAAGCAATCAGCCCCAGCATTTT	CASSLQGSNQPQHF
TRBJ1-1	TRBV29-1	NA	many	TGCAGCGTTGAATACCGGGACACAAACACTGAAGCTTTCTTT	CSVEYRDTNTEAFF
TRBJ2-5	TRBV20-1	NA	many	TGCAGTGCCCTCAGGGGGGGACAAGAGACCCAGTACTTC	CSALRGGQETQYF
TRBJ2-1	TRBV7-2	NA	NA	TGTGCCAGCAGCTTCTGGGCAGGGGTCGGAAATGAGCAGTTCTTC	CASSFWAGVGNEQFF
TRBJ2-7	TRBV29-1	NA	many	TGCAGCGTTGTAGGCGGAATCGAGCAGTACTTC	CSVVGGIEQYF
TRBJ2-5	TRBV7-2	TRBD1	many	TGTGCCAGCAGCTTAGGTAGCACAGGGGGAGAGACCCAGTACTTC	CASSLGSTGGETQYF
TRBJ1-6	TRBV4-1	TRBD1	few	TGCGCCAGCAGCCAAGGACAGGGAACTTTCAATTCACCCCTCCACTTT	CASSQGQGTFNSPLHF
TRBJ2-3	TRBV20-1	NA	many	TGCAGTGCTAGAGATCGGGATGGGACAGATACGCAGTATTTT	CSARDRDGTDTQYF